This T cell receptor beta chain was captured in a study of T cell responses to AZD1222 COVID-19 vaccine. Broader study findings: Clonal diversity may have been underestimated in mostly white British donors. A reported finding is that nearly half of spike-specific TCRs target unmutated variant regions. Recipients of two AZD1222 doses showed rising Spike-specific TCR breadth and depth.

TCRdb's table, derived via immunoSEQ multiplex PCR, lists solely in-frame clones and lacks some. There are about 83,000 clones in the sample; 70% to 90% occur only once, and around 3.7% lies in the top ten. Per germline, CDR1 LNHNV and CDR2 YYDKDF (reference sequence). The CDR3 length is 18 residues. After removal of 1 base from V and 5 bases from J, the junction contained 10 bases not matched to a gene. There are a few counts of this clone. Its antigen remains unknown. Specimen: peripheral blood, collected 28 days after the second AZD1222 dose. V is TRBV15 and J is TRBJ2-5; 13 bases align to TRBD2. The TCR comes from an adult who received the AZD1222 COVID-19 vaccine. The CDR3 sequence: CATSRGSMTSGGWETQYF. CDR3 DNA: TGTGCCACCAGCAGAGGATCCATGACTAGCGGGGGGTGGGAGACCCAGTACTTC.